This is a list of T cell receptor beta chains from one sample in a study of cytomegalovirus exposure and HLA in healthy donors. TCRdb's table, derived via immunoSEQ multiplex PCR, lists solely in-frame clones and lacks some. The profile shows under 200,000 clones, roughly 13% of them singletons. Sequencing used PBMCs. These receptors were taken from a man aged 45-65 years in good health and CMV-seropositive. Each CDR3 is given with its conserved first and last residue. Fields, in order: J gene, V gene, CDR3 length, clone size, D gene, CDR3 protein, CDR3 DNA. D genes are given only for firm matches. Not all rows give a size; the values are once, few, many and, for expanded clones, a class.

TRBJ1-2,TRBV28,17,few,-,CASILSTPTRANYGYTF,TGTGCCAGCATACTATCGACTCCTACTCGGGCTAACTATGGCTACACCTTC
TRBJ1-4,TRBV7-8,15,-,-,CASSLAGATNEKLFF,TGTGCCAGCAGCTTAGCTGGAGCAACTAATGAAAAACTGTTTTTT
TRBJ1-1,TRBV5-1,13,few,TRBD1,CASSRTGTTEAFF,TGCGCCAGCAGCAGGACAGGGACCACTGAAGCTTTCTTT
TRBJ1-5,TRBV28,14,-,-,CASRLPLDSQPQHF,TGTGCCAGCAGACTTCCTTTGGACAGTCAGCCCCAGCATTTT
TRBJ2-2,TRBV6-5,14,-,-,CASSLSGNTGELFF,TGTGCCAGCAGTTTATCAGGGAACACCGGGGAGCTGTTTTTT
TRBJ1-5,TRBV2,15,-,TRBD1,CASSGGTGGTQPQHF,TGTGCCAGCAGTGGAGGGACAGGGGGCACTCAGCCCCAGCATTTT
TRBJ2-5,TRBV5-1,15,once,TRBD1,CASSRILQGQETQYF,TGCGCCAGCAGCCGAATCCTACAGGGGCAAGAGACCCAGTACTTC
TRBJ1-2,TRBV28,16,-,-,CASSPRSGRRFYGYTF,TGTGCCAGCAGCCCCCGAAGCGGGAGACGATTTTATGGCTACACCTTC
TRBJ2-1,TRBV11-3,15,-,TRBD1,CASSEDRGPYNEQFF,TGTGCCAGCAGCGAGGACAGGGGGCCGTACAATGAGCAGTTCTTC
TRBJ1-1,TRBV7-2,14,-,TRBD1,CASSFRRQGSEAFF,TGTGCCAGCAGCTTTCGAAGACAGGGATCTGAAGCTTTCTTT
TRBJ2-2,TRBV9,21,-,TRBD2,CASSVRVSGTSGSANTGELFF,TGTGCCAGCAGCGTCCGAGTCTCCGGGACTAGCGGATCCGCGAACACCGGGGAGCTGTTTTTT
TRBJ2-5,TRBV7-9,19,-,TRBD1,CASSLGGRQGRSYTETQYF,TGTGCCAGCAGCTTAGGGGGCCGACAGGGGAGATCGTACACAGAGACCCAGTACTTC
TRBJ2-5,TRBV28,15,few,-,CASSKGQATQETQYF,TGTGCCAGCAGTAAAGGTCAGGCCACCCAAGAGACCCAGTACTTC
TRBJ1-2,TRBV28,14,-,-,CASSPYAGERGYTF,TGTGCCAGCAGTCCTTACGCAGGGGAGCGGGGCTACACCTTC
TRBJ1-6,TRBV10-3,14,few,TRBD1,CAISDGQGNSPLHF,TGTGCCATCAGTGACGGACAGGGTAATTCACCCCTCCACTTT
TRBJ1-2,TRBV14,15,-,-,CASSQGQGTPLESTF,TGTGCCAGCAGCCAAGGTCAAGGGACACCGTTGGAAAGCACCTTC
TRBJ1-5,TRBV19,14,few,-,CASSITGLNWPQHF,TGTGCCAGTAGTATAACCGGACTGAATTGGCCCCAGCATTTT
TRBJ1-1,TRBV5-1,15,few,TRBD1,CASKTTGGVYTEAFF,TGCGCCAGCAAAACGACAGGGGGAGTTTACACTGAAGCTTTCTTT
TRBJ1-2,TRBV27,11,-,TRBD1,CASWTGEGYTF,TGTGCCTCCTGGACAGGGGAAGGCTACACCTTC
TRBJ2-6,TRBV7-2,13,-,-,CASSLGLANVLTF,TGTGCCAGCAGCTTAGGTCTGGCCAACGTCCTGACTTTC
TRBJ1-2,TRBV5-4,13,-,-,CASRGGGNSGYTF,TGTGCCTCCCGGGGGGGCGGGAATTCTGGCTACACCTTC
TRBJ2-5,TRBV29-1,13,-,TRBD2,CSAGGIGQETQYF,TGCAGTGCGGGGGGAATAGGCCAAGAGACCCAGTACTTC
TRBJ2-5,TRBV5-1,14,-,TRBD2,CASSVSGAQETQYF,TGCGCCAGCAGCGTCAGCGGGGCCCAAGAGACCCAGTACTTC